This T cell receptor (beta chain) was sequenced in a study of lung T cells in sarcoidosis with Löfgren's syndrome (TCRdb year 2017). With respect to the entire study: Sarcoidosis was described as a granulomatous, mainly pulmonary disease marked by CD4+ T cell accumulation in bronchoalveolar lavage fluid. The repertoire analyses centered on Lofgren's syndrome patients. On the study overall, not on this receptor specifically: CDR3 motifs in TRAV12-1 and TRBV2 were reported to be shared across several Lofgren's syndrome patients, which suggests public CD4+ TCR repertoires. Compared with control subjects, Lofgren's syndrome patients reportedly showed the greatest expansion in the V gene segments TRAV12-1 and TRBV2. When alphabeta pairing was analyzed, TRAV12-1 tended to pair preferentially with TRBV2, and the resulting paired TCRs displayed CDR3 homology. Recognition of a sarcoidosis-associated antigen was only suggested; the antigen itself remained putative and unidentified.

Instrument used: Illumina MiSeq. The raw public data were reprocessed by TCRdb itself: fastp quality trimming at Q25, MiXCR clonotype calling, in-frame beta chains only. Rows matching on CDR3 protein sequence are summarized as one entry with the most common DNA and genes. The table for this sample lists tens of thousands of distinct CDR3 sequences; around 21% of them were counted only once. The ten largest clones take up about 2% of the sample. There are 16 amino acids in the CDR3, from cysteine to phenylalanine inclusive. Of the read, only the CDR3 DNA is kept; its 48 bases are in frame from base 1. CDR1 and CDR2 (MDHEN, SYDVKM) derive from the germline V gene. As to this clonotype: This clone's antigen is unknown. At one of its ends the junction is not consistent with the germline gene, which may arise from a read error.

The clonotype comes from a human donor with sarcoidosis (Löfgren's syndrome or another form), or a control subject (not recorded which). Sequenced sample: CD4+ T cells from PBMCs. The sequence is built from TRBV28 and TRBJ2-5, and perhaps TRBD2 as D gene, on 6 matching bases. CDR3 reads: CASSLWRGPQQGTQYF. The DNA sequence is TGTGCCAGCAGTTTATGGCGGGGACCCCAGCAAGGGACCCAGTACTTC.